This T cell receptor beta chain was found in a study of T cell responses to AZD1222 COVID-19 vaccine (dated by TCRdb to the early 2020s). A note on the overall study: AZD1222 recipients whose second dose came at about 4 weeks and those whose second dose came at about 12 weeks were combined into one group, since spike-specific TCR depth and breadth did not differ between the two schedules. A total of 233 trial participants underwent TCR sequencing, of whom about 200 had received two doses of AZD1222 and 26 had received two doses of the MenACWY control vaccine. Trial participants were enrolled by age into 18-55, 56-69 and 70-plus year subgroups, with roughly 160, 29 and 62 TCR-sequenced participants respectively. Beyond this particular receptor, the publication reports: Spike-specific TCR breadth and depth rose significantly after two AZD1222 doses compared with day 0 and with MenACWY recipients. Only six AZD1222 recipients were SARS-CoV-2 seropositive at baseline, limiting conclusions about previously exposed vaccinees. No day 14 peak-response samples were available, so repertoires were characterized only after the peak T cell response. Participants were mostly white British and included more females than males, and it was suggested by the authors that clonal diversity may have been underestimated. The 56-69-year group was small, and its depth increase did not reach significance, likely because of low power. CD4 TCRs associated with the vaccine covered the entire spike protein, and the dominant responses were in regions 160-218 and 743-854. Reportedly, close to half of the unique spike-specific TCRs recognized epitopes lying outside the regions that are mutated in the B.1.351 and B.1.1.7 variants.

With respect to this clone: Its target antigen remains unknown. No much larger clonotype is one base removed from it; base qualities were not supplied.

The CDR3 regions of human TCRbeta chains were analyzed by immunosequencing. In the original analysis: TCRs in the repertoires were matched against a reference library of SARS-CoV-2-specific TCRs that had been generated with the MIRA antigen-specificity platform. Breadth was defined as the fraction of unique TCRs that were SARS-CoV-2-associated, and depth was defined as the fraction of total T cells that were SARS-CoV-2-associated. Using the MIRA data, every spike-specific TCR was mapped to the spike region that the TCR reacted to and assigned to either a CD4 or a CD8 class. Log10-transformed breadth and depth values were compared by one-way ANOVA with Sidak's multiple comparisons tests. TCRdb took this table from immuneACCESS and kept in-frame rearrangements with V and J called. Such tables lack part of the clones; where checked against another copy, unresolved V genes explain under half of the gap, and the rest is unexplained. That table supplies the V and J calls and clone size; D and trimming were determined from the DNA. The sample has 170,000 or so clones on record, approximately 86% of them singletons. The top ten constitute less than 3% of the sample.

The time point label corresponds to: baseline before first vaccination. Samples from vaccinated people were obtained from the UK trials COV001 and COV002, which included a single-blind randomized controlled phase 2/3 trial of AZD1222 (ChAdOx1 nCoV-19) in healthy adults. Trial participant PBMC samples were collected at day 0 and day 28 after the second dose for TCRbeta chain sequencing. At the junction V is shortened by 2 bases and J by 2 bases, with 11 bases in between. Reading from cysteine to phenylalanine, the CDR3 counts 15 amino acids. Only CDR3 DNA is held: 45 bases, read in frame from base 1. Per the germline V gene, SGHTA is the CDR1 and FQGNSA is the CDR2.

The sample was peripheral blood, taken on day 0 of AZD1222 vaccination. This clonotype was obtained from an adult in good health. The chain is encoded by TRBV7-2 joined to TRBJ2-3, with an unclear D gene assignment. The CDR3 here reads CASSLWARNTDTQYF. In nucleotides, the sequence is TGTGCCAGCAGCTTATGGGCTAGGAACACAGATACGCAGTATTTT. Joined to the reference TRBV7-2 and TRBJ2-3 proteins, this CDR3 gives the full variable domain: GAGVSQSPSNKVTEKGKDVELRCDPISGHTALYWYRQSLGQGLEFLIYFQGNSAPDKSGLPSDRFSAERTGGSVSTLTIQRTQQEDSAVYLCASSLWARNTDTQYFGPGTRLTVL.